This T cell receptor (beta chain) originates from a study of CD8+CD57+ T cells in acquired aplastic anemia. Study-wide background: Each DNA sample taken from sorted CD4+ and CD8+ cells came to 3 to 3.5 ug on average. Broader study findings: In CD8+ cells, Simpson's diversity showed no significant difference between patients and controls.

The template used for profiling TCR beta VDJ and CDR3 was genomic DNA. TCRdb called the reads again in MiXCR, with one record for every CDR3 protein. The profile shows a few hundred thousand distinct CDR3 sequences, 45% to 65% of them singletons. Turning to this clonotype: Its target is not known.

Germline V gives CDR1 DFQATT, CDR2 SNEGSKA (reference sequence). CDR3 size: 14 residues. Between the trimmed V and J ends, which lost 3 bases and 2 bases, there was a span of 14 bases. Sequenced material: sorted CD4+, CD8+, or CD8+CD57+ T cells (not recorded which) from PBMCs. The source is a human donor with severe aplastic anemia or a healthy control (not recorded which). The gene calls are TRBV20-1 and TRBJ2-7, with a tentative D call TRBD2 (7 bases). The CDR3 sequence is CSARGAGDTYEQYF. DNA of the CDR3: TGCAGTGCTAGGGGGGCGGGGGACACCTACGAGCAGTACTTC.